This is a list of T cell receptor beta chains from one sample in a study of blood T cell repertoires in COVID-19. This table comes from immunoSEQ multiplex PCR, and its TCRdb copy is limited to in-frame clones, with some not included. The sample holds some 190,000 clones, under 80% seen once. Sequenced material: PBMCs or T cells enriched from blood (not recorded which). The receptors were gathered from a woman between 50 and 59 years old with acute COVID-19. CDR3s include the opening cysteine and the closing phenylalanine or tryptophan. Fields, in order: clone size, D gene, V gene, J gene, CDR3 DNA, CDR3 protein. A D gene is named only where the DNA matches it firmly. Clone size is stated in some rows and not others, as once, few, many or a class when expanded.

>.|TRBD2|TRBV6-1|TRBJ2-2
TGTGCCAGCAGTGCGTCCGGGACTAGCGGGCTCAACACCGGGGAGCTGTTTTTT
CASSASGTSGLNTGELFF
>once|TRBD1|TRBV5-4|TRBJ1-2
TGTGCCAGCAGCGACGTTACGACAGGGGGGGATGGCTACACCTTC
CASSDVTTGGDGYTF
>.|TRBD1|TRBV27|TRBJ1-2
TGTGCCAGCAGTTCACCCGGACAGGGCTATGGCTACACCTTC
CASSSPGQGYGYTF
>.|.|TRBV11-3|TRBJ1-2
TGTGCCAGCAGCTTAGATAAGAGGCTCCCGTATGGCTACACCTTC
CASSLDKRLPYGYTF
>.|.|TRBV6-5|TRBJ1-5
TGTGCCAGCGCACGAGAGACAAACGATCAGCCCCAGCATTTT
CASARETNDQPQHF
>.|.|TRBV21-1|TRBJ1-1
TGTGCCAGCAGCAAAGAAGATCTACGAGCTTTCTTT
CASSKEDLRAFF
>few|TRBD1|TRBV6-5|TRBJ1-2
TGTGCCAGCAGCCTACAGGGGGATGGCTACACCTTC
CASSLQGDGYTF
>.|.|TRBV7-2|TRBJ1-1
TGTGCCAGCAGCTTTCTGACGGGGAACACTGAAGCTTTCTTT
CASSFLTGNTEAFF
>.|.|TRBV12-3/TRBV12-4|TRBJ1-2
TGTGCCAGCAGTAACAGGGTTAGCTACACCTTC
CASSNRVSYTF
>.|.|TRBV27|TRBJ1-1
TGTGCCAGCAGTCTCATATTCGGGAACACTGAAGCTTTCTTT
CASSLIFGNTEAFF
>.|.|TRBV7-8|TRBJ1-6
TGTGCCAGCAGCCCGAGGTGGGTTGAGGGACCCCTCCACTTT
CASSPRWVEGPLHF
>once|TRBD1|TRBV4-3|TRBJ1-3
TGCGCCAGCAGCCCTGGGACAGGGGCCCTCTCTGGAAACACCATATATTTT
CASSPGTGALSGNTIYF
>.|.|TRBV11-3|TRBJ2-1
TGTGCCAGCAGTAGAGCCGGGAACTCCTACAATGAGCAGTTCTTC
CASSRAGNSYNEQFF
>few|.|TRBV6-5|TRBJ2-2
TGTGCCAGCAGACCGGGACAGAACACCGGGGAGCTGTTTTTT
CASRPGQNTGELFF
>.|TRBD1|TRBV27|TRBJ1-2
TGTGCCAGCAGTCCGCAACAGGGGGCGCGGTTCGGAACCTTC
CASSPQQGARFGTF
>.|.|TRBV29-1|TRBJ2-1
TGCAGCGTTGAATCGGGGGATGAGCAGTTCTTC
CSVESGDEQFF
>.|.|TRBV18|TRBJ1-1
TGTGCCAGCTCACCACGACCCGTGGAGCAGACGGGGACTGAAGCTTTCTTT
CASSPRPVEQTGTEAFF
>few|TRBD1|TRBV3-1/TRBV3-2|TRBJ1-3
TGTGCCAGCAGCCAAGATTCGGGACAGGGGCCTCAAAACACCATATATTTT
CASSQDSGQGPQNTIYF
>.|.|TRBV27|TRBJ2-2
TGTGCCAGCAGTTTAGGACTTCAAAACACCGGGGAGCTGTTTTTT
CASSLGLQNTGELFF